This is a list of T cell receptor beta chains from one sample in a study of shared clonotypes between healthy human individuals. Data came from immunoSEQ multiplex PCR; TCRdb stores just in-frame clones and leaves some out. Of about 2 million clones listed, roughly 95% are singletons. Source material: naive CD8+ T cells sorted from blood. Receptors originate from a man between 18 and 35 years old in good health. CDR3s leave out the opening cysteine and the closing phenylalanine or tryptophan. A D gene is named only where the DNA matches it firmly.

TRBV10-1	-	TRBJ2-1	ASSEGRGYEQF
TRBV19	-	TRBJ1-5	AAREEAISNQPQH
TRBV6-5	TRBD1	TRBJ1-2	ASRKGQGLGYGYT
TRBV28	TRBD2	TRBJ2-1	ASTSRTSPTDNEQF
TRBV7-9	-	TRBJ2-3	ASSLGDLTDTQY
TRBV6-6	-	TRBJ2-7	ASSYSGAGFYEQY
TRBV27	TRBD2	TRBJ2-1	ASSSLAGSSYNEQF
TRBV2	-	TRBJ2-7	ASSGVNGGHFYEQY
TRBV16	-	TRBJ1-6	ASSNRESPLH
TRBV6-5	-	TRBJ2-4	ASSISGTAKNIQY
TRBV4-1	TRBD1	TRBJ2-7	ASSNDLGGQTYEQY
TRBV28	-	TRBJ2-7	ASSPRDKPREYEQC
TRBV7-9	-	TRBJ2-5	ASSPSGVQETQY
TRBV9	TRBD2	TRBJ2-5	ASSSGTSGRETQY
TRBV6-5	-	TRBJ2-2	ASSYGGIGELF
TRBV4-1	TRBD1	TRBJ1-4	ASSQLIQGDEKLF
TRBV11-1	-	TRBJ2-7	ASSLEFGTGYEQY
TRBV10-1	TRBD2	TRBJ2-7	ASSGSLAGEGEQY
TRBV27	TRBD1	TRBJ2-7	ASSLEAGTGRNEQY
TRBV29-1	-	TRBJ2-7	SVEDRRTSSYEQY
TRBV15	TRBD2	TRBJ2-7	ATSRDWTSGSYEQY
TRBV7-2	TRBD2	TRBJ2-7	ASSYGGSGRVYEQY
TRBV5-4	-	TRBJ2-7	ASSQGLGLYEQY
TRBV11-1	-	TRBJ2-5	ASSPSLPGGGAETQY
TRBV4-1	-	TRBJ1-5	ASSPWTSNQPQH
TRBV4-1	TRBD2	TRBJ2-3	ASSQEYRTSGGTDTQY
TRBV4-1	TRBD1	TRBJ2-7	ASSQAENRGWQY
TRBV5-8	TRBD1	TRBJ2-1	ASSWSGTGSYNEQF
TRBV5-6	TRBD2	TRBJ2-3	ASSWGLADTDTQY
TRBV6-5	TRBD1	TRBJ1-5	ASWTGIGNQPQH
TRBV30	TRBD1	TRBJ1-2	AWRPQGAIYGYT
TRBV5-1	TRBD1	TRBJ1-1	ASSLQGAPHTEAF
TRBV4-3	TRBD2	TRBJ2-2	ASSQGTSGRGELF